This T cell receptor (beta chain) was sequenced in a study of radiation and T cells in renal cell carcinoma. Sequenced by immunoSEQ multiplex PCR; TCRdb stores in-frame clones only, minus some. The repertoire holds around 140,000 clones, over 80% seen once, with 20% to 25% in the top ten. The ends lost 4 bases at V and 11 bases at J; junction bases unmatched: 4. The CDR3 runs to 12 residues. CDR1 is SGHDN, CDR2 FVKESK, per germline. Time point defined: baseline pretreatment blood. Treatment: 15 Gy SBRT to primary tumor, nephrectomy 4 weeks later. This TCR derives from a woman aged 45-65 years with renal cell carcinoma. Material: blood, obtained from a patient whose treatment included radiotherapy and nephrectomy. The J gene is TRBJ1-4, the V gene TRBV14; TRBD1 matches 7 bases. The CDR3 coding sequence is TGTGCCAGCAGCCCTGGGACAGTGAAACTGTTTTTT. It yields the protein CASSPGTVKLFF. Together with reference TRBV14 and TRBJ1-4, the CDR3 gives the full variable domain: EAGVTQFPSHSVIEKGQTVTLRCDPISGHDNLYWYRRVMGKEIKFLLHFVKESKQDESGMPNNRFLAERTGGTYSTLKVQPAELEDSGVYFCASSPGTVKLFFGSGTQLSVL.